This TCR beta chain is drawn from a study of cytomegalovirus exposure and HLA in healthy donors. The CDR3 contains 14 residues. CDR1 SGHRS and CDR2 YFSETQ come from the germline V gene. About this clone itself: One end of the junction varies from germline; a read error may be responsible.

The primer mix had 60 Vbeta and 13 Jbeta primers. Clones were sequenced by immunoSEQ multiplex PCR, and TCRdb holds only the in-frame ones, with some missing. This sample carries roughly 150,000 clones, roughly 82% of them seen once, and the ten largest clones take about 5.6%. The chain carries TRBV5-1 and TRBJ1-2; TRBD1 agrees at 9 bases. The sequenced sample consisted of PBMCs. This receptor was taken from a man younger than 40 in good health and CMV-seropositive. The CDR3 spells CASSEGTGNYVYTF. The DNA of the CDR3 is TGCGCCAGCAGCGAAGGGACAGGGAACTATGTCTACACCTTC.